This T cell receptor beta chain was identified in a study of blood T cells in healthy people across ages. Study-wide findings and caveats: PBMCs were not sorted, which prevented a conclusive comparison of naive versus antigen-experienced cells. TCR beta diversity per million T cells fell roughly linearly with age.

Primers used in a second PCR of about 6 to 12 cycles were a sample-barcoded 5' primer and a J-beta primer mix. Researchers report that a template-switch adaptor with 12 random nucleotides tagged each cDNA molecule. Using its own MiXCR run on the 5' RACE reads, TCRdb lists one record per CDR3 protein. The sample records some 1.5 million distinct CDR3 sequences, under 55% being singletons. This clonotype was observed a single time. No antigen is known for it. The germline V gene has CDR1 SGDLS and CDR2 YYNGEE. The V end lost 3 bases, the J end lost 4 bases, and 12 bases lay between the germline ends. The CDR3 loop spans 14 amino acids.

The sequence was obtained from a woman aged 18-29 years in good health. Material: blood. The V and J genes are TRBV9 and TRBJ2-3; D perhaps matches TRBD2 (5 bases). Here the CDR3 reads CASSARGISDTQYF. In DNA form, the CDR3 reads TGTGCCAGCAGCGCGCGAGGGATCTCAGATACGCAGTATTTT.